The rows below give T cell receptor beta chains drawn from one sample of a study of blood T cells in healthy people across ages. TCRdb redid the calling of the 5' RACE reads with MiXCR, one entry per CDR3 protein. The data show roughly 1.4 million distinct CDR3 sequences, around 59% seen once. Material for sequencing was blood. The origin of the receptors is a man aged 18-30 years in good health. Both conserved end residues are part of each CDR3. Each record gives: D gene, J gene, clone size, V gene, CDR3 protein, CDR3 DNA. D genes are given only for firm matches. Size tells how often a clone was seen (once, few, many) or the class of an expanded clone, and some rows leave it out.

TRBD2 | TRBJ2-3 | once | TRBV10-3 | CASGSQLVDTQYF | TGTGCCAGCGGGAGCCAGTTAGTGGATACGCAGTATTTT
TRBD1 | TRBJ2-7 | . | TRBV6-6 | CASSYLTGTVPLEQYF | TGTGCCAGCAGTTACTTGACCGGGACAGTCCCTCTCGAGCAGTACTTC
. | TRBJ2-1 | . | TRBV5-1 | CASGVGDINNEQFF | TGCGCCAGCGGGGTGGGGGACATAAACAATGAGCAGTTCTTC
TRBD1 | TRBJ1-1 | . | TRBV7-2 | CASSLAQGAVTEAFF | TGTGCCAGCAGCTTAGCACAGGGGGCGGTTACTGAAGCTTTCTTT
TRBD1 | TRBJ2-1 | . | TRBV29-1 | CSVDPGGHNEQFF | TGCAGCGTTGATCCAGGGGGCCACAATGAGCAGTTCTTC
TRBD2 | TRBJ2-5 | . | TRBV6-5 | CASVHRLADTQGTQYF | TGTGCCAGCGTCCATCGACTAGCGGATACACAAGGGACCCAGTACTTC
. | TRBJ1-5 | . | TRBV20-1 | CSAPVSGFENQPQHF | TGCAGCGCTCCCGTTTCCGGGTTCGAAAATCAGCCCCAGCATTTT
TRBD1 | TRBJ1-1 | . | TRBV28 | CASRLGQENTEAFF | TGTGCCAGCAGGCTTGGACAGGAGAACACTGAAGCTTTCTTT
. | TRBJ2-7 | . | TRBV6-2/TRBV6-3 | CASSYSSDRADYYEQYF | TGTGCCAGCAGTTACTCGAGCGATCGGGCAGACTACTACGAGCAGTACTTC
TRBD1 | TRBJ2-4 | few | TRBV7-2 | CASSFDRGAKNIQYF | TGTGCCAGCAGCTTCGACAGGGGGGCCAAAAACATTCAGTACTTC
TRBD2 | TRBJ2-7 | . | TRBV7-2 | CASSLLPGLEYEQYF | TGTGCCAGCAGCTTACTCCCGGGACTAGAGTACGAGCAGTACTTC
TRBD1 | TRBJ2-7 | . | TRBV20-1 | CSARDPGQTFYEQYF | TGCAGTGCTAGAGACCCGGGACAGACATTCTACGAGCAGTACTTC
. | TRBJ2-3 | . | TRBV3-1 | CASSPNYGTDTQYF | TGTGCCAGCAGCCCCAACTACGGCACAGATACGCAGTATTTT
. | TRBJ2-1 | . | TRBV11-2 | CASSLVPGDSYNEQFF | TGTGCCAGCAGCTTAGTTCCGGGAGACTCCTACAATGAGCAGTTCTTC
TRBD2 | TRBJ2-1 | . | TRBV5-6 | CASSSSGRGPYNEQFF | TGTGCCAGCAGCTCTAGCGGGAGGGGGCCCTACAATGAGCAGTTCTTC
TRBD2 | TRBJ2-2 | . | TRBV7-2 | CASSLLAGTTGELFF | TGTGCCAGCAGCTTACTAGCGGGGACCACCGGGGAGCTGTTTTTT
. | TRBJ1-2 | once | TRBV11-2 | CASSLEKGYGYTF | TGTGCCAGCAGCTTAGAGAAAGGCTATGGCTACACCTTC
TRBD1 | TRBJ2-5 | . | TRBV20-1 | CSARGQSYQETQYF | TGCAGTGCTAGGGGACAGTCGTACCAAGAGACCCAGTACTTC
. | TRBJ1-1 | . | TRBV9 | CASSVGPHQGAEAFF | TGTGCCAGCAGCGTAGGCCCGCACCAGGGCGCTGAAGCTTTCTTT
. | TRBJ2-7 | . | TRBV10-3 | CVIVGASSYNEQYF | TGTGTCATTGTGGGGGCTAGCTCCTACAATGAGCAGTACTTC
. | TRBJ2-7 | . | TRBV3-1 | CASSPGTFYYEQYF | TGTGCCAGCAGCCCAGGGACTTTTTACTACGAGCAGTACTTC
. | TRBJ2-7 | . | TRBV5-6 | CASSSGGGLRYEQYF | TGTGCCAGCAGCTCGGGCGGAGGCCTGCGTTACGAGCAGTACTTC
TRBD2 | TRBJ2-1 | . | TRBV4-3 | CASSQDGGGWFF | TGCGCCAGCAGCCAAGATGGCGGGGGTTGGTTCTTC
. | TRBJ2-3 | . | TRBV2 | CASSEAGVGTDTQYF | TGTGCCAGCAGTGAAGCGGGGGTCGGCACAGATACGCAGTATTTT
TRBD1 | TRBJ1-4 | . | TRBV29-1 | CSGRDRGVEKLFF | TGCAGCGGCAGGGACAGGGGGGTAGAAAAACTGTTTTTT
. | TRBJ2-7 | . | TRBV12-3/TRBV12-4 | CASSFFLAAYEQYF | TGTGCCAGCAGTTTTTTTCTTGCGGCCTACGAGCAGTACTTC
. | TRBJ2-7 | . | TRBV27 | CASSPQGGAVTYEQYF | TGTGCCAGCAGTCCCCAGGGCGGGGCGGTCACCTACGAGCAGTACTTC
. | TRBJ1-2 | . | TRBV7-2 | CASSLVGKNYGYTF | TGTGCCAGCAGCTTAGTAGGGAAGAACTATGGCTACACCTTC
. | TRBJ2-1 | . | TRBV25-1 | CASSDVVIGGEQFF | TGTGCCAGCAGTGATGTGGTGATTGGTGGTGAGCAGTTCTTC
. | TRBJ2-7 | . | TRBV28 | CATRDIHEQYF | TGTGCCACCCGGGACATTCACGAGCAGTACTTC
. | TRBJ1-2 | . | TRBV14 | CASSQLKTYGYTF | TGTGCCAGCAGCCAACTGAAAACCTATGGCTACACCTTC
. | TRBJ1-2 | once | TRBV6-1 | CASMLRKKENGYTF | TGTGCCAGCATGCTAAGGAAGAAGGAGAATGGCTACACCTTC
TRBD2 | TRBJ2-4 | . | TRBV20-1 | CSARKLAGGLAKNIQYF | TGCAGTGCTAGAAAACTAGCGGGGGGGCTTGCCAAAAACATTCAGTACTTC
. | TRBJ2-5 | . | TRBV25-1 | CASSTSENQEAQYF | TGTGCCAGCAGTACCTCGGAGAACCAAGAGGCCCAGTACTTC
. | TRBJ2-6 | . | TRBV28 | CASSPRVGPGADVLTF | TGTGCCAGCAGCCCGAGGGTGGGTCCTGGGGCCGACGTCCTGACTTTC
TRBD2 | TRBJ2-3 | . | TRBV4-1 | CTSSQVASGEAQYF | TGCACCAGCAGCCAAGTAGCTAGCGGGGAAGCGCAGTATTTT
. | TRBJ2-6 | . | TRBV2 | CASRMDRHSGANVLTF | TGTGCCAGCAGGATGGACAGACACTCTGGGGCCAACGTCCTGACTTTC
. | TRBJ2-3 | . | TRBV5-4 | CASSKAQRTDTQYF | TGTGCCAGCAGTAAAGCGCAGCGCACAGATACGCAGTATTTT
TRBD1 | TRBJ2-1 | few | TRBV5-4 | CASSPGGTGYNEQFF | TGTGCCAGCAGCCCGGGTGGGACAGGATACAATGAGCAGTTCTTC
TRBD2 | TRBJ2-7 | once | TRBV5-1 | CASSSGLAKRYEQYF | TGCGCCAGCAGCTCTGGACTAGCCAAGAGGTACGAGCAGTACTTC
TRBD2 | TRBJ2-5 | . | TRBV11-3 | CASSPSQAGGPQETQYF | TGTGCCAGCAGCCCCTCTCAGGCGGGGGGACCCCAAGAGACCCAGTACTTC
. | TRBJ2-1 | . | TRBV4-1 | CASSPQGLGSAEQFF | TGCGCCAGCAGCCCCCAGGGGTTGGGGTCGGCCGAGCAGTTCTTC
. | TRBJ2-7 | . | TRBV5-1 | CASKGAPGYYEQYF | TGCGCCAGCAAAGGGGCTCCAGGGTACTACGAGCAGTACTTC
TRBD1 | TRBJ2-5 | . | TRBV10-1 | CASSVGDSQETQYF | TGCGCCAGCAGTGTAGGGGACAGCCAAGAGACCCAGTACTTC
. | TRBJ2-7 | . | TRBV6-5 | CASSSGTGSPFEQYF | TGTGCCAGCAGTTCCGGTACAGGGAGCCCATTCGAGCAGTACTTC
. | TRBJ2-7 | . | TRBV5-8 | CANNLRGRYEQYF | TGTGCCAACAACCTGAGGGGACGATACGAGCAGTACTTC
. | TRBJ1-4 | . | TRBV5-1 | CASSANPLSLDEKLFF | TGCGCCAGCAGCGCAAATCCACTGAGCCTTGATGAAAAACTGTTTTTT
. | TRBJ2-1 | . | TRBV28 | CASSASHVPEQFF | TGTGCCAGCAGTGCTTCCCATGTTCCTGAGCAGTTCTTC